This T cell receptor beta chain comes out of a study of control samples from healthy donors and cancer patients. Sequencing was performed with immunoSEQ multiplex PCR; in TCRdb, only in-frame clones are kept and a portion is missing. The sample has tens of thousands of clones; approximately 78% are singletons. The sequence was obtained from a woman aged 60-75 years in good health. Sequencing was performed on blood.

Here the CDR3 DNA reads TGCGCCAGCAGCTTGCTCCCCGGGACAGCCTCTGGAAACACCATATATTTT. Its translation is CASSLLPGTASGNTIYF. The chain carries TRBV5-1 and TRBJ1-3; 7 positions agree with TRBD1. The V and J ends lost 1 base and 0 bases, in that order; junction bases with no gene match: 7. CDR1 is SGHRS, CDR2 YFSETQ, per germline. CDR3 length: 17 residues.